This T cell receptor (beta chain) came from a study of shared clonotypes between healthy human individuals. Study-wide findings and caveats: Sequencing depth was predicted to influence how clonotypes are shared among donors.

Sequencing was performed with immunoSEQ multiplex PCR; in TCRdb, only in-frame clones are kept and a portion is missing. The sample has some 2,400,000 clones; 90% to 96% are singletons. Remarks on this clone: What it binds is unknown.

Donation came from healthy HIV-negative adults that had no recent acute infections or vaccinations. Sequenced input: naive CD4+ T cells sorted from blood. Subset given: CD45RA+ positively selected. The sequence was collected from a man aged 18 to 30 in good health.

The CDR3 region is CAIRVGGGATDTQYF. CDR3 sequence (DNA): TGTGCCATCAGAGTCGGGGGGGGCGCCACAGATACGCAGTATTTT. This chain uses TRBV10-3 with TRBJ2-3; 8 positions match TRBD2. The CDR3 totals 15 residues. The germline V gene encodes CDR1 ENHRY and CDR2 SYGVKD. V was pared by 6 bases and J by 2 bases, with 7 bases of the junction left unmatched.